This TCR beta chain derives from a study of blood T cells in healthy people across ages. J lost 5 bases, V lost 4 bases, and 7 bases had no gene match. This CDR3 is built from 14 residues. Germline assignment: CDR1 ENHRY and CDR2 SYGVKD. Combining a sample-barcoded 5' primer with a J-beta primer mix, a second PCR ran for roughly 7 to 12 cycles. Each CDR3 protein gets one entry after TCRdb re-called the 5' RACE reads with MiXCR. The table includes roughly 800,000 distinct CDR3 sequences, about 25% detected once. These same records also appear under a second study, on T cells of mothers and their children.

The V and J genes are TRBV10-3 and TRBJ2-5; TRBD1 aligns across 7 bases. The sequence was obtained from a boy younger than 18 in good health. Sequencing was performed on blood. CDR3: CAISATGELETQYF. The CDR3 DNA is TGTGCCATCAGTGCCACAGGGGAACTCGAGACCCAGTACTTC.